Listed here are 28 T cell receptor beta chains from one sample, sequenced in a study of technical replicates of blood from several donors. Data came from immunoSEQ multiplex PCR; TCRdb stores just in-frame clones and leaves some out. The sample lists 85,000 to 95,000 clones, 90% to 97% seen once, with approximately 0.36% in the top ten. Material for sequencing was T cells isolated from PBMCs. All receptors come from a human donor in good health.

The chain links TRBV2 to TRBJ1-2, with no clear D. V was clipped by 1 base and J by 4 bases, with 7 bases between them. The CDR3 runs 13 residues. Germline V gene data show CDR1 as SNHLY and CDR2 as FYNNEI. The CDR3 DNA follows: TGTGCCAGCAGTGAAGGGTCTATCTATGGCTACACCTTC. Translating it yields CASSEGSIYGYTF.

V is TRBV10-3 and J is TRBJ2-7, with 7 bases matching TRBD2. V lost 8 bases, J lost 3 bases, and 10 bases stayed unmatched. The germline gives CDR1 ENHRY, CDR2 SYGVKD. The CDR3 covers 14 residues. The CDR3 coding sequence is TGTGCCATCTATGAGGCGGGAGAGAACTACGAGCAGTACTTC. Translated, it gives CAIYEAGENYEQYF.

This clone was seen a single time. The V gene is TRBV11-2, the J gene TRBJ2-7; no definite D call. CDR1 and CDR2 from the germline V gene are SGHAT and FQNNGV. The CDR3 has 15 amino acids. V lost 1 base and J 0 bases, leaving 10 bases between the germline ends. CDR3 amino acids: CASSLAAASSYEQYF. CDR3 DNA: TGTGCCAGCAGCTTAGCGGCGGCAAGCTCCTACGAGCAGTACTTC.

CDR3 in amino acids: CASSLVYTSSTDTQYF. The CDR3 coding sequence is TGTGCCAGCAGCTTAGTGTACACATCTAGCACAGATACGCAGTATTTT. The chain recombines TRBV7-8 with TRBJ2-3; D uncertain. Deletions cut 1 base from V and 0 bases from J, with 11 bases between. The CDR3 has 16 amino acids. The germline V gene encodes CDR1 SGHVS and CDR2 FQNEAQ.

The chain carries TRBV18 and TRBJ2-7; 8 bases are a match to TRBD2. The CDR3 runs 14 residues. Looked up from germline, CDR1 is KGHSH and CDR2 is LQKENI. V trimming: 3 bases; J trimming: 4 bases; junction bases outside the gene matches: 5. CDR3 coding DNA: TGTGCCAGCTCACCCCCGGGAGGGGCGTACGAGCAGTACTTC. Residues: CASSPPGGAYEQYF.

The genes are TRBV18 and TRBJ2-3; D is perhaps TRBD2 (5 bases). The CDR3 has 16 amino acids. The germline V and J ends were trimmed by 2 bases and 4 bases, with 16 bases remaining between them. The germline CDR1 and CDR2 sequences are KGHSH and LQKENI. CDR3 in DNA: TGTGCCAGCTCACCAAGAATAGGAGGTCTGGCAGATACGCAGTATTTT. It codes for CASSPRIGGLADTQYF.

The chain carries TRBV15 and TRBJ2-6, with 7 bases that match TRBD2. J gave up 2 bases and V 4 bases, and 5 bases lay outside the gene matches. Germline assignment: CDR1 LNHNV and CDR2 YYDKDF (reference sequence). The CDR3 is 16 amino acids. CDR3 DNA: TGTGCCACCAGCATGGGGGAGGGAGCTGGGGCCAACGTCCTGACTTTC. This gives the protein CATSMGEGAGANVLTF. The variable domain in full, completed from reference TRBV15 and TRBJ2-6, reads DAMVIQNPRYQVTQFGKPVTLSCSQTLNHNVMYWYQQKSSQAPKLLFHYYDKDFNNEADTPDNFQSRRPNTSFCFLDIRSPGLGDTAMYLCATSMGEGAGANVLTFGAGSRLTVL.

This clone was observed a few times. The chain joins TRBV6-5 to TRBJ2-6; D gene unclear. The ends were cut back, 6 bases at V and 0 bases at J, with 9 bases in the middle. This CDR3 comprises 15 residues. Germline CDR1 reads MNHEY; CDR2 reads SVGAGI. The CDR3 region is CASRELGSGANVLTF. In nucleotides, the CDR3 is TGTGCCAGCAGGGAGCTTGGCTCTGGGGCCAACGTCCTGACTTTC.

The chain is built from TRBV4-2 and TRBJ2-1; tentative D call: TRBD2 (5 bases). The CDR3 sequence is 16 residues long. CDR1 and CDR2 from the germline V gene are LGHNA and YNFKEQ. V gave up 0 bases and J gave up 1 base, with 10 bases separating them. CDR3 nucleotide sequence: TGTGCCAGCAGCCAAGATCTAGCTGGATCCTACAATGAGCAGTTCTTC. It specifies CASSQDLAGSYNEQFF.

The chain has TRBV6-5 and TRBJ1-5; D might be TRBD1 (6 bases). Germline loops: CDR1 MNHEY, CDR2 SVGAGI. Trimming pared 1 base from V and 13 bases from J, leaving 14 bases between. The CDR3 loop spans 13 amino acids. CDR3 residues: CASSYYPGQTQHF. CDR3 nucleotide sequence: TGTGCCAGCAGTTACTACCCGGGACAAACTCAGCATTTT.

The chain has TRBV5-4 and TRBJ2-5; 9 nucleotides align to TRBD1. The junction had 3 bases not matched to a gene; V was cut back by 4 bases and J by 5 bases. The germline gives CDR1 SGHNT, CDR2 YYREEE (reference sequence). The CDR3 totals 13 residues. The CDR3 nucleotides are TGTGCCAGCAGCCTAGGACAGGGGGAGACCCAGTACTTC. This sequence encodes CASSLGQGETQYF. The variable domain in full, completed from reference TRBV5-4 and TRBJ2-5, reads ETGVTQSPTHLIKTRGQQVTLRCSSQSGHNTVSWYQQALGQGPQFIFQYYREEENGRGNFPPRFSGLQFPNYSSELNVNALELDDSALYLCASSLGQGETQYFGPGTRLLVL.

This chain joins TRBV25-1 and TRBJ1-1; D remains unclear. Germline lookup yields CDR1 MGHDK and CDR2 SYGVNS. V dropped 0 bases and J dropped 0 bases, with 5 bases sitting between them. The CDR3 loop spans 14 amino acids. The CDR3 DNA reads as TGTGCCAGCAGTGAATACAGTCTGAACACTGAAGCTTTCTTT. The encoded protein is CASSEYSLNTEAFF.

The chain is built from TRBV18 and TRBJ2-1; no firm D call. The CDR3 spans 13 residues. V lost 2 bases to trimming and J lost 2 bases, with 4 bases between them. Germline values: CDR1 KGHSH, CDR2 LQKENI. The CDR3 sequence: CASSPVTYNEQFF. CDR3 nucleotide sequence: TGTGCCAGCTCACCAGTAACCTACAATGAGCAGTTCTTC.

This sequence joins TRBV7-9 and TRBJ2-7; TRBD2 agrees at 14 bases. CDR1 and CDR2 (germline): SEHNR, FQNEAQ (reference sequence). CDR3 length equals 16 residues. The V segment lost 3 bases and the J segment 7 bases; nucleotides outside the gene matches: 8. Written as DNA, the CDR3 is TGTGCCAGCAGCTTGGGACTAGCGGGAGCCTTAGGGGAGCAGTACTTC. Residues: CASSLGLAGALGEQYF.

This clone showed up just once. The V call is TRBV27, the J call TRBJ2-1; D call uncertain. The CDR3 is 18 residues long. With 3 bases removed from V and 2 bases from J, the gap between germline ends came to 20 bases. Per the germline V gene, CDR1 is MNHEY and CDR2 is SMNVEV (reference sequence). CDR3 nucleotide sequence: TGTGCCAGCAGTTTCACCCCTCCTTCCAGCGATACCTACAATGAGCAGTTCTTC. It is translated as CASSFTPPSSDTYNEQFF.

This chain connects TRBV30 to TRBJ1-2, with D unresolved. CDR3 length equals 12 residues. V gave up 6 bases and J gave up 2 bases, with 10 bases separating them. CDR1 GTSNPN and CDR2 SVGIG come from the germline V gene (reference sequence). This CDR3 reads CACPDWNYGYTF. The CDR3 DNA follows: TGTGCCTGCCCGGACTGGAACTATGGCTACACCTTC.

This chain links TRBV30 with TRBJ1-1; D remains unclear. The length of the CDR3 is 14 residues. The V and J ends lost 2 bases and 5 bases respectively, with 15 bases between them. Germline V lookup: CDR1 GTSNPN, CDR2 SVGIG (reference sequence). CDR3 coding DNA: TGTGCCTGGAGTAATTCATGGGCGGGTACTGAAGCTTTCTTT. Translated, it gives CAWSNSWAGTEAFF.

This sequence joins TRBV18 and TRBJ2-1, with TRBD2 identical over 12 bases. The V segment lost 4 bases and the J segment 5 bases; nucleotides outside the gene matches: 0. Germline V gives CDR1 KGHSH, CDR2 LQKENI. The CDR3 is 14 amino acids. The CDR3: CASSRLAGDNEQFF. The DNA for the CDR3 is TGTGCCAGCTCACGACTAGCGGGGGACAATGAGCAGTTCTTC.

This clone was seen once. This rearrangement joins TRBV6-1 to TRBJ2-3; D is undetermined. The CDR3 runs to 14 residues. V gave up 4 bases and J gave up 0 bases, with 8 bases separating them. Germline V CDR1 and CDR2: MNHNS, SASEGT. The CDR3 region is CASSAVTSTDTQYF. The CDR3 DNA reads as TGTGCCAGCAGTGCGGTTACTAGCACAGATACGCAGTATTTT.

This clone was observed once. The chain carries TRBV7-3 and TRBJ2-1, with a tentative D call TRBD2 (6 bases). Germline V gene sequence: CDR1 SGHTA, CDR2 FQGTGA. V was shortened by 5 bases and J by 4 bases, with 18 bases between the two germline ends. The CDR3 runs 16 residues. The CDR3 DNA reads as TGTGCCAGCAGCCCGCCGGCGGGGAAGGGATACAATGAGCAGTTCTTC. Translating it yields CASSPPAGKGYNEQFF. Full variable domain (remainder filled in from reference TRBV7-3 and TRBJ2-1): GAGVSQTPSNKVTEKGKYVELRCDPISGHTALYWYRQSLGQGPEFLIYFQGTGAADDSGLPNDRFFAVRPEGSVSTLKIQRTERGDSAVYLCASSPPAGKGYNEQFFGPGTRLTVL.

This rearrangement joins TRBV29-1 to TRBJ1-4; D is perhaps TRBD1 (6 bases). CDR1 and CDR2 (germline): SQVTM, ANQGSEA. This CDR3 spans 13 amino acids. The germline V and J ends were trimmed by 6 bases and 8 bases, with 16 bases remaining between them. The CDR3 loop reads CSVGRTVGEKLFF. The CDR3 DNA reads as TGCAGCGTCGGGAGGACAGTAGGGGAAAAACTGTTTTTT.

The CDR3 nucleotides are TGTGCCAGCAGCTCAGCCGCCTCACGAGAAGCTAACTATGGCTACACCTTC. The encoded protein is CASSSAASREANYGYTF. The V call is TRBV7-2, the J call TRBJ1-2; D uncertain. The V and J ends lost 4 bases and 0 bases respectively, with 18 bases between them. The CDR3 is 17 amino acids. Germline lookup yields CDR1 SGHTA and CDR2 FQGNSA.

This sequence joins TRBV30 and TRBJ1-5; 8 nucleotides agree with TRBD1. The ends lost 5 bases at V and 4 bases at J; junction bases unmatched: 7. The CDR3 sequence is 14 residues long. Germline V gene lookup returns CDR1 GTSNPN and CDR2 SVGIG (reference sequence). The CDR3 sequence: CAWHTGGPNQPQHF. CDR3 nucleotides: TGTGCCTGGCATACAGGGGGGCCGAATCAGCCCCAGCATTTT. Complete variable domain (other parts from reference TRBV30 and TRBJ1-5): SQTIHQWPATLVQPVGSPLSLECTVEGTSNPNLYWYRQAAGRGLQLLFYSVGIGQISSEVPQNLSASRPQDRQFILSSKKLLLSDSGFYLCAWHTGGPNQPQHFGDGTRLSIL.

This sequence joins TRBV6-5 and TRBJ1-1, with D maybe TRBD1 (6 bases). Germline CDR1 is MNHEY and CDR2 is SVGAGI. V lost 4 bases and J lost 0, with 12 bases in between. The CDR3 loop spans 15 amino acids. CDR3 loop: CASSSPGGLNTEAFF. CDR3 DNA: TGTGCCAGCAGTTCCCCGGGGGGGCTGAACACTGAAGCTTTCTTT.

This clone was counted a single time. This chain joins TRBV14 and TRBJ2-7; 9 bases match TRBD1. Losses at the gene ends were 1 base for V and 2 bases for J; bases not matched to a gene: 3. The CDR3 is 15 amino acids. Per germline, CDR1 SGHDN and CDR2 FVKESK. For the CDR3, the DNA is TGTGCCAGCAGCCAAGTGGGACAGGGTCCCTACGAGCAGTACTTC. Translated: CASSQVGQGPYEQYF.

This clone was observed once. The junction and the germline gene differ at one end; a read error may be behind it. The chain uses TRBV10-3 and TRBJ1-2; the D gene is possibly TRBD1 (5 bases). Germline V gene sequence: CDR1 ENHRY, CDR2 SYGVKD. The CDR3 loop spans 13 amino acids. The CDR3 sequence is CAISETGNNGYTF. The DNA of the CDR3 is TGTGCCATCAGTGAGACAGGTAACAATGGCTACACCTTC.

This chain joins TRBV5-1 and TRBJ1-4, with 8 bases identical to TRBD1. Germline CDR1 reads SGHRS; CDR2 reads YFSETQ. This CDR3 spans 16 amino acids. With 4 bases clipped from V and 0 bases from J, the junction kept 5 bases outside the gene matches. The CDR3 loop is CASSPLGQATNEKLFF. As DNA, the CDR3 is TGCGCCAGCAGCCCCCTGGGACAGGCAACTAATGAAAAACTGTTTTTT. The full variable domain, completed using reference TRBV5-1 and TRBJ1-4, is KAGVTQTPRYLIKTRGQQVTLSCSPISGHRSVSWYQQTPGQGLQFLFEYFSETQRNKGNFPGRFSGRQFSNSRSEMNVSTLELGDSALYLCASSPLGQATNEKLFFGSGTQLSVL.

This clone appeared once. This rearrangement joins TRBV28 to TRBJ2-1, with unresolved D. The CDR3 has 13 residues. Deletions cut 7 bases from V and 0 bases from J, with 7 bases between. In germline, CDR1 is MDHEN, CDR2 SYDVKM. CDR3 sequence: CASTLSSYNEQFF. CDR3 nucleotides: TGTGCCAGCACACTGAGCTCCTACAATGAGCAGTTCTTC.